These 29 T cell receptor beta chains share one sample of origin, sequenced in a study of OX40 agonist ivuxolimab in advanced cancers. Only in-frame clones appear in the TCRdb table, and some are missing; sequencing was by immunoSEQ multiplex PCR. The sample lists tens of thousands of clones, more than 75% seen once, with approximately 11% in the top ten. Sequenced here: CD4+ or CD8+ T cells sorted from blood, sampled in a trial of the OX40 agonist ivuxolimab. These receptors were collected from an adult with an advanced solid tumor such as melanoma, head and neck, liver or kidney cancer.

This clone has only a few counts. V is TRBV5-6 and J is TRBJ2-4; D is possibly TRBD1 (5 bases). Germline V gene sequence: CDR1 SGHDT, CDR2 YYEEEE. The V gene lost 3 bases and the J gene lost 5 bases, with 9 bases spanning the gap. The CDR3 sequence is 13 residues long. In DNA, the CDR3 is TGTGCCAGCAGCTCCACAGGAGAAAACATTCAGTACTTC. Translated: CASSSTGENIQYF.

This CDR3 reads CASSSPGQARDEQFF. CDR3 bases: TGTGCCAGCTCGAGTCCGGGACAGGCAAGGGATGAGCAGTTCTTC. This chain uses TRBV9 with TRBJ2-1, with 8 bases fitting TRBD1. Germline V lookup: CDR1 SGDLS, CDR2 YYNGEE. This CDR3 has 15 amino acids. V trimming: 7 bases; J trimming: 8 bases; junction bases outside the gene matches: 14.

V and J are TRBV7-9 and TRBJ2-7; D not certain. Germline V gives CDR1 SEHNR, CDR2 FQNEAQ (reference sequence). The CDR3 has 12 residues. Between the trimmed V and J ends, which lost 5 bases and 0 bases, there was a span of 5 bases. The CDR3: CASSHDSYEQYF. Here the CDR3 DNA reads TGTGCCAGCAGCCACGACTCCTACGAGCAGTACTTC.

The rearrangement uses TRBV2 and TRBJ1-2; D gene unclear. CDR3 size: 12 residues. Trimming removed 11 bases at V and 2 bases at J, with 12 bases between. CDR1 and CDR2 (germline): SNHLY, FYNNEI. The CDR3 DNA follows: TGTGCCTCTCAGGCAGTAAACTATGGCTACACCTTC. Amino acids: CASQAVNYGYTF. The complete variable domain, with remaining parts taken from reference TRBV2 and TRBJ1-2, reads EPEVTQTPSHQVTQMGQEVILRCVPISNHLYFYWYRQILGQKVEFLVSFYNNEISEKSEIFDDQFSVERPDGSNFTLKIRSTKLEDSAMYFCASQAVNYGYTFGSGTRLTVV.

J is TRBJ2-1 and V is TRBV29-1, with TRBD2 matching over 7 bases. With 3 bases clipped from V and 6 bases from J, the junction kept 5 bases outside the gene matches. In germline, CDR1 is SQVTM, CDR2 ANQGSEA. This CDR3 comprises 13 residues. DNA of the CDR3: TGCAGCGTTGAGGGGGAGGGCTTCAATGAGCAGTTCTTC. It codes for CSVEGEGFNEQFF.

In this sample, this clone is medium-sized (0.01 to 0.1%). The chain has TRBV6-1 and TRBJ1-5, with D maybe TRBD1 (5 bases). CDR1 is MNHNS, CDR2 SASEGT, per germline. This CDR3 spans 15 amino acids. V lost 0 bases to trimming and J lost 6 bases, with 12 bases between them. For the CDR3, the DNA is TGTGCCAGCAGTGAAGCGATCTGGGGGACTCAGCCCCAGCATTTT. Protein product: CASSEAIWGTQPQHF.

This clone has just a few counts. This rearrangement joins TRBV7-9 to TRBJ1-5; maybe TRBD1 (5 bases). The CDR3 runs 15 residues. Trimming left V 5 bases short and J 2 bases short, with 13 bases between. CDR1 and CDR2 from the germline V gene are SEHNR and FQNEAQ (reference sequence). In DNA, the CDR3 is TGTGCCAGCAGCCCCACGGAAGGGGGCAATCAGCCCCAGCATTTT. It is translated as CASSPTEGGNQPQHF.

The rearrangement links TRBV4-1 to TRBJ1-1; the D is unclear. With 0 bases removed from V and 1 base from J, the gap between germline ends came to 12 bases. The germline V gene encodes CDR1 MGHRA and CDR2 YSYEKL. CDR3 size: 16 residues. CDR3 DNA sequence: TGCGCCAGCAGCCAAGATCCCTCGATGGAGAACACTGAAGCTTTCTTT. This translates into CASSQDPSMENTEAFF.

The CDR3 is CASSLGTGGSWEKLFF. The CDR3 DNA reads as TGTGCCAGCAGTTTAGGGACAGGGGGCTCGTGGGAAAAACTGTTTTTT. V is TRBV28 and J is TRBJ1-4; 12 bases map to TRBD1. CDR1 is MDHEN and CDR2 is SYDVKM in the germline V gene. J gave up 8 bases and V 2 bases, and 6 bases lay outside the gene matches. This CDR3 spans 16 amino acids.

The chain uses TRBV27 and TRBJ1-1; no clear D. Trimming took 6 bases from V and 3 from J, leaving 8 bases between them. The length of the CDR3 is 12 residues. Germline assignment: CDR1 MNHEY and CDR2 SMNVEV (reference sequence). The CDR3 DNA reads TGTGCCAGCAGCGCCCTATACACTGAAGCTTTCTTT. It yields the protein CASSALYTEAFF.

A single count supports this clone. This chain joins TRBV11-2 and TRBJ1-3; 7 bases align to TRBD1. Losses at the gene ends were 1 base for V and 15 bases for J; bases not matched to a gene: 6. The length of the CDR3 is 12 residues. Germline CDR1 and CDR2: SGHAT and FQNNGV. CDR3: CASSLGDRDRYF. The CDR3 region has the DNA TGTGCCAGCAGCTTAGGGGACCGGGACAGATATTTT.

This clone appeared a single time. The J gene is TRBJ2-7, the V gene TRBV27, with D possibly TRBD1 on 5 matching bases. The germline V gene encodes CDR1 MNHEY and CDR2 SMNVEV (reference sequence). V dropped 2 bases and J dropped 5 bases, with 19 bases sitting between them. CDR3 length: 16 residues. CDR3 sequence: CASSLRGSPTRNEQYF. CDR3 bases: TGTGCCAGCAGTTTAAGGGGCAGCCCTACCCGCAACGAGCAGTACTTC.

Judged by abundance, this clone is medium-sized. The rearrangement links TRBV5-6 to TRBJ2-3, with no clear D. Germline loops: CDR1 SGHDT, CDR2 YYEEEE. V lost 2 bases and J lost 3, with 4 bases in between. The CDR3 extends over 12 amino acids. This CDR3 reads CASSFGTDTQYF. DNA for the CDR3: TGTGCCAGCAGCTTCGGGACAGATACGCAGTATTTT.

In DNA form, the CDR3 reads TGTGCCAGTAGTATTGGGGTCAGGGTTAAGAATTCACCCCTCCACTTT. It yields the protein CASSIGVRVKNSPLHF. The chain has TRBV19 and TRBJ1-6; tentative D call: TRBD1 (5 bases). Looked up from germline, CDR1 is LNHDA and CDR2 is SQIVND (reference sequence). The CDR3 contains 16 residues. Trimming removed 3 bases at V and 7 bases at J, with 16 bases between.

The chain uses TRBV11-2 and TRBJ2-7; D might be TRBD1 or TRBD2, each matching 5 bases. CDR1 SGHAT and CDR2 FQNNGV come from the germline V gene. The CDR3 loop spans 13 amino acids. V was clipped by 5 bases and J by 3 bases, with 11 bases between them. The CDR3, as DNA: TGTGCCAGCAGCCCCGGGACGTTCTACGAGCAGTACTTC. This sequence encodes CASSPGTFYEQYF.

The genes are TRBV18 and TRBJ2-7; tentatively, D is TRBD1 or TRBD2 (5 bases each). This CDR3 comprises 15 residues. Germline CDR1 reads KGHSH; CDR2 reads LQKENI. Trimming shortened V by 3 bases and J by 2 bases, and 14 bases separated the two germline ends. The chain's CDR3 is CASSPERDGTYEQYF. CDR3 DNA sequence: TGTGCCAGCTCACCCGAGAGGGACGGAACCTACGAGCAGTACTTC. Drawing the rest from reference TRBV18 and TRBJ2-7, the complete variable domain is NAGVMQNPRHLVRRRGQEARLRCSPMKGHSHVYWYRQLPEEGLKFMVYLQKENIIDESGMPKERFSAEFPKEGPSILRIQQVVRGDSAAYFCASSPERDGTYEQYFGPGTRLTVT.

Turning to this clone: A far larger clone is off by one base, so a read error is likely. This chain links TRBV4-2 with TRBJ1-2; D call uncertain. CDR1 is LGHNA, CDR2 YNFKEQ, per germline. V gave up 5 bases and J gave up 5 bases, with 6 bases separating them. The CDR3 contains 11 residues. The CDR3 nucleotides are TGTGCCAGCAGCTTGACTTATGGCTACACCTTC. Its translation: CASSLTYGYTF.

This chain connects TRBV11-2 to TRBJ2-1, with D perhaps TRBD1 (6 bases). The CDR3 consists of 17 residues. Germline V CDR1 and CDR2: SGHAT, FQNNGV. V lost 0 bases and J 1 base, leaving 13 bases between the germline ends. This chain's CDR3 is CASSLDLQGRSYNEQFF. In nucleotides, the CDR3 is TGTGCCAGCAGCTTAGATCTTCAGGGGCGGTCCTACAATGAGCAGTTCTTC.

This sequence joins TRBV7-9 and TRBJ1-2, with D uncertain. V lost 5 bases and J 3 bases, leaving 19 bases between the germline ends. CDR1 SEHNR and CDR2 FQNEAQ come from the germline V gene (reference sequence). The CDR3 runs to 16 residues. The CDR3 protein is CASSALKVMEDYGYTF. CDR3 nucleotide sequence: TGTGCCAGCAGCGCCCTGAAGGTTATGGAGGACTATGGCTACACCTTC.

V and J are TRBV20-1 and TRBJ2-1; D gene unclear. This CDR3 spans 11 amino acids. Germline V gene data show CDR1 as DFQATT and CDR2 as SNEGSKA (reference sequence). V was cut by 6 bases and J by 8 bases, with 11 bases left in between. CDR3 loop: CSAPLRDEQFF. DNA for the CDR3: TGCAGTGCCCCCCTTAGGGATGAGCAGTTCTTC.

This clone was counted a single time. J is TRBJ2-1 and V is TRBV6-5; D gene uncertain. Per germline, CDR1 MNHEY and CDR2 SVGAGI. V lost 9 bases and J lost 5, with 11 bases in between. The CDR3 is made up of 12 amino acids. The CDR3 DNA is TGTGCCAGTCATTACAAGAACAATGAGCAGTTCTTC. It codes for CASHYKNNEQFF.

This CDR3 is CASSGGDPRATEAFF. CDR3 sequence (DNA): TGTGCCAGCAGCGGGGGGGACCCTCGGGCCACTGAAGCTTTCTTT. V gene TRBV7-9 combines with J gene TRBJ1-1; TRBD1 might be the D (5 bases). V lost 5 bases and J 4 bases, leaving 17 bases between the germline ends. Per germline, CDR1 SEHNR and CDR2 FQNEAQ (reference sequence). CDR3 length: 15 amino acids. Looking up the rest from reference TRBV7-9 and TRBJ1-1 gives the full variable domain: DTGVSQNPRHKITKRGQNVTFRCDPISEHNRLYWYRQTLGQGPEFLTYFQNEAQLEKSRLLSDRFSAERPKGSFSTLEIQRTEQGDSAMYLCASSGGDPRATEAFFGQGTRLTVV.

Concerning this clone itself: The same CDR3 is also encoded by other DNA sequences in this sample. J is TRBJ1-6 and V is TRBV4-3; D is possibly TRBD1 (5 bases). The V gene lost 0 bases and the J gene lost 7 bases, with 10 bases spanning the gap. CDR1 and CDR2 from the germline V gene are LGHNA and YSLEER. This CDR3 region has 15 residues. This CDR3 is CASSQDVTENSPLHF. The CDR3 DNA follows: TGCGCCAGCAGCCAAGATGTGACAGAGAATTCACCCCTCCACTTT.

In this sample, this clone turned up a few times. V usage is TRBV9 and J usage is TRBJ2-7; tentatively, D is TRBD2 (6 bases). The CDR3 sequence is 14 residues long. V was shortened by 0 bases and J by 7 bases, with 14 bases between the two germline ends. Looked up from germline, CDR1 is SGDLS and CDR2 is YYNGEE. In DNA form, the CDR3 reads TGTGCCAGCAGCGTAGCGGGAGTTAGTGAGGAGCAGTACTTC. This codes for CASSVAGVSEEQYF.

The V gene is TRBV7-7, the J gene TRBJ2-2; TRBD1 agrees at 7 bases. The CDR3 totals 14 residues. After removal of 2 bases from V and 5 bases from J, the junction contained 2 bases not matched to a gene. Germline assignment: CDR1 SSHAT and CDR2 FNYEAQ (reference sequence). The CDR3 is CASSLLQGTGELFF. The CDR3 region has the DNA TGTGCCAGCAGCTTACTACAGGGGACCGGGGAGCTGTTTTTT. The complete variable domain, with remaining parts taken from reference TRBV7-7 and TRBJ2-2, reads GAGVSQSPRYKVTKRGQDVTLRCDPISSHATLYWYQQALGQGPEFLTYFNYEAQPDKSGLPSDRFSAERPEGSISTLTIQRTEQRDSAMYRCASSLLQGTGELFFGEGSRLTVL.

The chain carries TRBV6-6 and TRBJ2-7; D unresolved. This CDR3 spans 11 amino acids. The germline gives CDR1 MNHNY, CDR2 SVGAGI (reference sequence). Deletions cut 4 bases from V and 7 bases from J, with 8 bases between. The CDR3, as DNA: TGTGCCAGCAGTTTGGGTTTGGAGCAGTACTTC. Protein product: CASSLGLEQYF.

CDR3 DNA: TGCGCCAGCAGCTTGATCCAGGGCCAAAACGGCTACACCTTC. It specifies CASSLIQGQNGYTF. The rearrangement uses TRBV5-1 and TRBJ1-2, with D possibly being TRBD1 (5 bases). CDR3 size: 14 residues. V shed 1 base and J shed 8 bases, with 15 bases lying between them. Germline V gene lookup returns CDR1 SGHRS and CDR2 YFSETQ.

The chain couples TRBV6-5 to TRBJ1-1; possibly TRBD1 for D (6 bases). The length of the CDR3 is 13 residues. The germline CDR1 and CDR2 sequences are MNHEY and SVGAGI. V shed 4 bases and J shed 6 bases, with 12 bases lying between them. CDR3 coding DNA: TGTGCCAGCAGTTGGGGACAAATATCTGAAGCTTTCTTT. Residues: CASSWGQISEAFF.

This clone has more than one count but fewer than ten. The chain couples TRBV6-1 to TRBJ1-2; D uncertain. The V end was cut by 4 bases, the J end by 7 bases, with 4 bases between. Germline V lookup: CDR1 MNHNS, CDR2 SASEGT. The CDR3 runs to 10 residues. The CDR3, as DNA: TGTGCCAGCAGTGTAGGTGGCTACACCTTC. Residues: CASSVGGYTF.